This T cell receptor (beta chain) was documented in a study of CD8+ T cells in alopecia areata. Study outcomes and limitations: Clarity of TCR sharing across patients fell short of that in mice, possibly HLA-related.

The CDR3 covers 14 residues. The germline gives CDR1 SGDLS, CDR2 YYNGEE. V shed 2 bases and J 8 bases; nucleotides not matched to a gene: 3. In the case of this clone: Its antigen is unidentified.

The investigators collected lesional scalp punch biopsies and peripheral blood from alopecia areata patients. Extraction and reverse transcription of RNA yielded cDNA as the sequencing template. Here immunoSEQ multiplex PCR was the method, and the copy in TCRdb shows in-frame clones only, minus some. The table has 130,000 or so clones, less than 50% seen once. Specimen: NKG2D-low CD8+ T cells sorted from blood. This chain connects TRBV9 to TRBJ1-4; the match to TRBD1 covers 10 bases. The sequence was obtained from a human donor with alopecia areata. The CDR3 DNA reads TGTGCCAGCAGCGTCGGGACAGGGGACGAAAAACTGTTTTTT. Amino acid sequence: CASSVGTGDEKLFF.